The rows below give T cell receptor beta chains drawn from one sample of a study of neurological immune-mediated disorders. TCRdb analysed the 5' RACE reads with MiXCR anew, one entry per CDR3 protein. Among 54,000 or so distinct CDR3 sequences listed, about 4.1% were seen once. Sequenced input: PBMCs. These receptors were taken from a man between 60 and 75 years old with multiple sclerosis. Each CDR3 is given with its conserved first and last residue. The order of the fields is clone size, V gene, D gene, J gene, CDR3 DNA, CDR3 protein. A D gene is named only where the DNA matches it firmly. Clone size is stated in some rows and not others, as once, few, many or a class when expanded.

many	TRBV3-1	.	TRBJ1-5	TGTGCCAGCAGCCAAGATCCACAGGGAAGCAATCAGCCCCAGCATTTT	CASSQDPQGSNQPQHF
many	TRBV12-3/TRBV12-4	TRBD1	TRBJ2-5	TGTGCCAGCAGGTGGGGACAGGGTCCTCAAGAGACCCAGTACTTC	CASRWGQGPQETQYF
few	TRBV20-1	TRBD1	TRBJ2-5	TGCAGTGCCTCTGACAGGGCTAAAGAGACCCAGTACTTC	CSASDRAKETQYF
.	TRBV20-1	.	TRBJ1-1	TGCAGTGCTAGGAGGGTTTACCGGCCTGAAGCTTTCTTT	CSARRVYRPEAFF
many	TRBV7-2	.	TRBJ2-2	TGTGCCAGCAGCTTAAACAGGAACACCGGGGAGCTGTTTTTT	CASSLNRNTGELFF
many	TRBV15	.	TRBJ1-5	TGTGCCACCAGCAGAGACGACAGCACCCGGGCCCAGCATTTT	CATSRDDSTRAQHF
many	TRBV29-1	TRBD1	TRBJ1-2	TGCAGCGTTGGGGCCCGGGACAGGGTGTATAACTATGGCTACACCTTC	CSVGARDRVYNYGYTF
many	TRBV5-1	.	TRBJ2-2	TGCGCCAGCAGCTACGTCTCACCGGGACTGCTTTACACCGGGGAGCTGTTTTTT	CASSYVSPGLLYTGELFF
many	TRBV5-1	TRBD1	TRBJ1-5	TGCGCCAGCAGCTCCGGGACAGGGAATCAGCCCCAGCATTTT	CASSSGTGNQPQHF
many	TRBV12-3/TRBV12-4	TRBD1	TRBJ1-6	TGTGCCAGCAGTCCGAGGGACAGGGGTTTCGATTCACCCCTCCACTTT	CASSPRDRGFDSPLHF
many	TRBV12-3/TRBV12-4	TRBD2	TRBJ2-5	TGTGCCAGCAGTTCCGGGACTAGCGGGGAAGAGACCCAGTACTTC	CASSSGTSGEETQYF
many	TRBV20-1	TRBD1	TRBJ2-1	TGCAGTGCCTGGGGACAGGGGGCATCCTACAATGAGCAGTTCTTC	CSAWGQGASYNEQFF
many	TRBV15	TRBD1	TRBJ2-1	TGTGCCACCAGTAGGGGACAGGGGCTAAACAATGAGCAGTTCTTC	CATSRGQGLNNEQFF
.	TRBV28	.	TRBJ1-1	TGTGCCAGCCGGTATATGGGGGGGCCGGGTCTGGCTTTCTTT	CASRYMGGPGLAFF
many	TRBV5-1	.	TRBJ1-1	TGCGCCAGCCAAGACGGGGTCAACACTGAAGCTTTCTTT	CASQDGVNTEAFF
many	TRBV6-6	TRBD2	TRBJ2-2	TGTGCCAGCAGAAGACTAGCGGGAGGCCCTAACACCGGGGAGCTGTTTTTT	CASRRLAGGPNTGELFF
.	TRBV5-1	.	TRBJ1-1	TGCGCCAGCAGCCTCCGGGCCGGTGGGAACACTGAAGCTTTCTTT	CASSLRAGGNTEAFF
few	TRBV3-1	.	TRBJ1-2	TGTGCCAGCAGTAGACGGAATATAGGCTACACCTTC	CASSRRNIGYTF
many	TRBV19	.	TRBJ1-5	TGTGCCAGTAGGACCACGGGGGCCAACAATCAGCCCCAGCATTTT	CASRTTGANNQPQHF
.	TRBV4-1	.	TRBJ1-3	TGCGCCAGCAGCCAGGGGAACTCTGGAAAAAACATATATTTT	CASSQGNSGKNIYF